This T cell receptor (beta chain) originates from a study of regulatory T cells in long-lasting Graves disease. This clonotype was found many times. The antigen is undetermined. CDR3 regions were amplified by Arm-PCR using iRepertoire HTBI primers to build TCR beta libraries. TCRdb processed the multiplex PCR reads anew with MiXCR; each CDR3 protein has one entry. The sample has roughly 400,000 distinct CDR3 sequences, approximately 15% seen once. Noted time point: newly diagnosed GD, antithyroid drugs for less than 3 months. Preparation of the TCR library used RNA extracted from PBMCs. Study-wide results and caveats: TCR diversity in persistent Graves' patients was below that of newly diagnosed ones. Study of thyroid tissue was not done, with only peripheral blood studied.

This sample was also put to use in a study of T cells in Graves' hyperthyroidism and ophthalmopathy. Per that paper: Patients were excluded for uncontrolled infection, other autoimmune disease, pregnancy or lactation.

The specimen comprised peripheral blood mononuclear cells (PBMCs), sampled at new diagnosis, from a patient treated with antithyroid drugs. The receptor was isolated from a woman aged 40 to 50 with Graves disease.

The CDR3 sequence is CAWSRATYGYTF. CDR3 DNA: TGTGCCTGGAGTAGGGCTACCTATGGCTACACCTTC. The chain couples TRBV30 to TRBJ1-2; D not certain. CDR1 GTSNPN and CDR2 SVGIG come from the germline V gene (reference sequence). V was trimmed by 2 bases and J by 4 bases, leaving 8 bases between them. This CDR3 comprises 12 residues.